A single sample is the source of the 19 T cell receptor beta chains below, sequenced in a study of response to subunit inactivated influenza vaccine. TCRdb passed the RT-PCR reads through MiXCR, listing each CDR3 protein once. The profile shows fewer than 200,000 distinct CDR3 sequences, around 9% of them singletons. The starting material was non-naive T cells sorted from PBMCs, obtained on the day of vaccination. The origin of the receptors is a man in his forties or fifties who received an inactivated influenza vaccine.

This clonotype was counted only a few times. This chain uses TRBV5-1 with TRBJ1-1; 7 bases line up with TRBD1. This CDR3 is built from 16 residues. V lost 4 bases to trimming and J lost 0 bases; unmatched junction nucleotides: 9. The V gene's germline CDR1 is SGHRS and CDR2 YFSETQ. The CDR3 DNA is TGCGCCAGCAGCACGCGGCCCGGGACAGTGAACACTGAAGCTTTCTTT. This translates into CASSTRPGTVNTEAFF.

This clonotype was counted ten times or more. This rearrangement joins TRBV12-3 or TRBV12-4 to TRBJ1-6, with 9 bases that match TRBD1. V lost 4 bases, J lost 9 bases, and 7 bases stayed unmatched. The CDR3 loop spans 15 amino acids. The DNA of the CDR3 is TGTGCCAGCAGTTCCGGGACAGGGAATCGTTCACCCCTCCACTTT. It specifies CASSSGTGNRSPLHF.

This clonotype was found a few times. The chain employs TRBV2 and TRBJ2-7; unclear D gene. The CDR3 consists of 14 residues. CDR1 and CDR2 (germline): SNHLY, FYNNEI. Trimming cost V 2 bases and J 2 bases, with 10 bases left between them. CDR3 protein: CASSESRQTYEQYF. The CDR3, as DNA: TGTGCCAGCAGTGAATCTCGTCAGACCTACGAGCAGTACTTC.

In this sample, this clonotype turned up a few times. J is TRBJ2-1 and V is TRBV6-2 or TRBV6-3; D remains ambiguous. The CDR3 has 14 residues. Trimming took 0 bases from V and 6 from J, leaving 9 bases between them. From germline, CDR1 is MNHEY and CDR2 SVGEGT. CDR3 region: CASSYSALINEQFF. CDR3 bases: TGTGCCAGCAGTTACTCGGCTCTCATCAATGAGCAGTTCTTC.

This clonotype has a handful of counts. The V and J genes are TRBV4-2 and TRBJ2-1; TRBD2 is a possible D gene (5 bases). The CDR3 contains 15 residues. Per germline, CDR1 LGHNA and CDR2 YNFKEQ. Trimming cost V 0 bases and J 9 bases, with 15 bases left between them. This CDR3 is CASSQEGSRAGEQFF. As DNA, the CDR3 is TGTGCCAGCAGCCAAGAGGGGTCCCGGGCGGGTGAGCAGTTCTTC.

This clonotype came up many times. The genes are TRBV5-6 and TRBJ2-2; 9 bases are shared with TRBD2. The CDR3 is made up of 16 amino acids. V lost 2 bases to trimming and J lost 3 bases; unmatched junction nucleotides: 5. Germline loops: CDR1 SGHDT, CDR2 YYEEEE. CDR3 loop: CASSLGGRADTGELFF. CDR3 DNA sequence: TGTGCCAGCAGCTTAGGCGGGAGGGCCGACACCGGGGAGCTGTTTTTT.

This clonotype was recorded a few times. V is TRBV4-1 and J is TRBJ1-1; 10 bases align to TRBD1. V trimming: 4 bases; J trimming: 5 bases; junction bases outside the gene matches: 4. CDR1 is MGHRA and CDR2 is YSYEKL in the germline V gene. The CDR3 loop spans 14 amino acids. The CDR3 DNA reads TGCGCCAGCAGCCGGGACAGGGGATGGACTGAAGCTTTCTTT. Translation gives CASSRDRGWTEAFF.

This chain links TRBV5-5 with TRBJ2-2; D is unresolved. Trimming pared 1 base from V and 4 bases from J, leaving 11 bases between. CDR1 is SGHKS and CDR2 is YYEKEE in the germline V gene (reference sequence). This CDR3 spans 15 amino acids. CDR3 amino acids: CASSLLGGVTGELFF. The CDR3 DNA follows: TGTGCCAGCAGCTTGTTAGGCGGTGTCACCGGGGAGCTGTTTTTT.

The rearrangement uses TRBV7-2 and TRBJ2-5; 7 bases are a match to TRBD1. The CDR3 contains 14 residues. CDR1 and CDR2 (germline): SGHTA, FQGNSA. V lost 4 bases to trimming and J lost 4 bases; unmatched junction nucleotides: 6. The CDR3 sequence is CASSYQTGRETQYF. As DNA, the CDR3 is TGTGCCAGCAGCTATCAGACAGGGAGAGAGACCCAGTACTTC.

A few counts support this clonotype. The chain couples TRBV20-1 to TRBJ2-5, with 12 nucleotides matching TRBD2. J gave up 5 bases and V 5 bases, and 6 bases lay outside the gene matches. The CDR3 totals 14 residues. In germline, CDR1 is DFQATT, CDR2 SNEGSKA (reference sequence). CDR3 residues: CSAAGLAGSETQYF. CDR3 coding DNA: TGCAGTGCTGCCGGACTAGCGGGAAGCGAGACCCAGTACTTC.

This clonotype was counted at least ten times. The chain uses TRBV2 and TRBJ2-7; maybe TRBD1 (6 bases). The germline V and J ends were trimmed by 5 bases and 0 bases, with 14 bases remaining between them. The CDR3 sequence is 15 residues long. Per the germline V gene, CDR1 is SNHLY and CDR2 is FYNNEI. CDR3 amino acids: CASSPGTLYSYEQYF. In DNA, the CDR3 is TGTGCCAGCAGTCCCGGGACACTATACTCCTACGAGCAGTACTTC.

This clonotype was seen a handful of times. The chain is built from TRBV18 and TRBJ2-5; D is unclear. The germline CDR1 and CDR2 sequences are KGHSH and LQKENI. V lost 2 bases to trimming and J lost 5 bases, with 9 bases between them. The CDR3 spans 13 residues. CDR3 DNA sequence: TGTGCCAGCTCACCAGGGCTTTGGGAGACCCAGTACTTC. Residues: CASSPGLWETQYF.

The rearrangement uses TRBV5-1 and TRBJ1-1; D might be TRBD1 (6 bases). V was cut by 2 bases and J by 2 bases, with 13 bases left in between. The CDR3 extends over 15 amino acids. In germline, CDR1 is SGHRS, CDR2 YFSETQ. The CDR3 DNA is TGCGCCAGCAGCTTTTCGGGGGGCCTAAACACTGAAGCTTTCTTT. This sequence encodes CASSFSGGLNTEAFF.

This clonotype appeared many times. The chain employs TRBV7-2 and TRBJ1-1; TRBD1 is a possible D gene (5 bases). Germline assignment: CDR1 SGHTA and CDR2 FQGNSA. V was trimmed by 5 bases and J by 0 bases, leaving 10 bases between them. This CDR3 is 14 amino acids long. The CDR3 nucleotides are TGTGCCAGCAGCCCCGGGACGGTGAACACTGAAGCTTTCTTT. Translation: CASSPGTVNTEAFF. The entire variable domain, with the rest obtained from reference TRBV7-2 and TRBJ1-1, is as follows: GAGVSQSPSNKVTEKGKDVELRCDPISGHTALYWYRQSLGQGLEFLIYFQGNSAPDKSGLPSDRFSAERTGGSVSTLTIQRTQQEDSAVYLCASSPGTVNTEAFFGQGTRLTVV.

The chain has TRBV5-6 and TRBJ2-7, with 8 bases fitting TRBD1. V gave up 4 bases and J gave up 4 bases; unmatched junction bases: 7. Per the germline V gene, CDR1 is SGHDT and CDR2 is YYEEEE. This CDR3 has 14 amino acids. The DNA of the CDR3 is TGTGCCAGCAGCAGGACAGGGATTGGGTACGAGCAGTACTTC. It translates to CASSRTGIGYEQYF.

Ten or more counts support this clonotype. The V and J genes are TRBV7-2 and TRBJ1-2; TRBD1 matches at 7 bases. CDR1 is SGHTA, CDR2 FQGNSA, per germline. This CDR3 comprises 12 residues. J was trimmed by 7 bases and V by 3 bases; bases with no gene match: 2. The DNA for the CDR3 is TGTGCCAGCAGCTTCGCAGGGGGTGGCTACACCTTC. Amino acid sequence: CASSFAGGGYTF.

V and J are TRBV9 and TRBJ2-3; D might be TRBD1 or TRBD2, each matching 5 bases. Trimming removed 1 base from V and 1 base from J, with 13 bases in between. The CDR3 runs to 16 residues. CDR1 and CDR2 from the germline V gene are SGDLS and YYNGEE. In nucleotides, the CDR3 is TGTGCCAGCAGCGTATCCGGGGCTGGGGGCACAGATACGCAGTATTTT. It is translated as CASSVSGAGGTDTQYF.

This clonotype was counted many times. V gene TRBV20-1 combines with J gene TRBJ1-2; the match to TRBD1 covers 10 bases. Per the germline V gene, CDR1 is DFQATT and CDR2 is SNEGSKA (reference sequence). This CDR3 contains 16 residues. Trimming cost V 1 base and J 6 bases; bases outside gene matches: 11. The CDR3, as DNA: TGCAGTGCTAGAGTGTTAAGGGACAGGGGATTCAATGGCTACACCTTC. Translated, it gives CSARVLRDRGFNGYTF.

This clonotype was detected ten times or more. The chain has TRBV21-1 and TRBJ2-5; TRBD2, the table's D call, lacks a check against the DNA. TRBV21-1 is noted as a pseudogene. This CDR3 has 19 residues. The CDR3 coding sequence is TGTGCCAGCAGCAAAGGAAAAAGACTAGCGGGAGCTGAACAAGAGACCCAGTACTTC. Its translation is CASSKGKRLAGAEQETQYF.